This T cell receptor (beta chain) originates from a study of T cell clones after liver transplantation. Study-wide context: Subjects received no induction therapy and standard immunosuppression until randomization at 12-24 months post-transplant.

A remark on this clone: Its antigen remains unidentified.

Here immunoSEQ multiplex PCR was the method, and the copy in TCRdb shows in-frame clones only, minus some. This table has tens of thousands of clones, 83% appearing once. This CDR3 spans 16 amino acids. CDR1 is LNHNV, CDR2 YYDKDF, per germline (reference sequence). V shed 0 bases and J shed 3 bases, with 12 bases lying between them. General observations from the study: Compared with third party-reactive sequences, donor-reactive ones declined more, independent of withdrawal success. Circulating graft-donor-reactive CD4 TCRbeta sequences fell significantly post-transplant in most of the 8 subjects. Low donor cell numbers restricted donor-reactive repertoire measurement in a couple of subjects.

The sequencing here drew on CD4+ T cells from blood, taken at the 22-month timepoint. The chain employs TRBV15 and TRBJ1-5, with a possible D match to TRBD1 (6 bases). This TCR was recovered from a human patient who received a liver transplant. Some T cells may be graft donor cells. DNA of the CDR3: TGTGCCACCAGCAGAGAGCCAGGGGAAGCCAATCAGCCCCAGCATTTT. Its translation is CATSREPGEANQPQHF.